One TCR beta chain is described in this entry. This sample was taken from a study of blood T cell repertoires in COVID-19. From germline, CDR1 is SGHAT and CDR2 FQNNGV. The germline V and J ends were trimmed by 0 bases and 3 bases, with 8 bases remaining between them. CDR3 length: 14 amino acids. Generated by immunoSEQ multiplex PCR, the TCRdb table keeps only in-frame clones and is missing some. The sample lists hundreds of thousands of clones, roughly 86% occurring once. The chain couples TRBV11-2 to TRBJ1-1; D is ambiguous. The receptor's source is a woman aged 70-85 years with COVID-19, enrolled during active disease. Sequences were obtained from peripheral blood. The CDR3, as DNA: TGTGCCAGCAGCTTAGATCTAGCTTACACTGAAGCTTTCTTT. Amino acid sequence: CASSLDLAYTEAFF.